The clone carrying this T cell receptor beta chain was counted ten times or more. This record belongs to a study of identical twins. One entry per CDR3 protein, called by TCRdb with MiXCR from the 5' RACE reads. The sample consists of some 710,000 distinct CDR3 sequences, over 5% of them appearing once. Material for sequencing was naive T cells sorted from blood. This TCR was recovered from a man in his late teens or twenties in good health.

The DNA of the CDR3 is TGTGCCAGCAGCGTAGGCCGGGACGGCCTAGGGACCCTCCACTTT. It is translated as CASSVGRDGLGTLHF. This sequence joins TRBV9 and TRBJ1-6; TRBD1 is a possible D gene (5 bases). This CDR3 region has 15 residues. The germline V gene encodes CDR1 SGDLS and CDR2 YYNGEE. V was clipped by 0 bases and J by 14 bases, with 18 bases between them.